The 2 T cell receptor beta chains presented below share a single source sample, sequenced in a study of a mutant IDH1 vaccine in newly diagnosed glioma (dated by TCRdb to 2020 to 2023). The label giving this sample's time point can be read as: week 35, safety follow-up. Each vaccine dose, consisting of 300 ug of a 20-mer mutant IDH1 peptide in Montanide, was administered subcutaneously with topical imiquimod. For these TCRs, the target antigens are not known. The protocol used for the library was the immunoSEQ multiplex PCR assay. TCRdb carries this immuneACCESS record with in-frame sequences only. Its versions omit some clonotypes, under half of them owing to an unresolved V gene in the studies checked, with the rest unexplained. The sample table records roughly 52,000 clones; approximately 81% of these occur just once. The ten largest clonotypes hold under 4.5% of the sample. The sample here was PBMCs, taken from a glioma patient whose treatment included an IDH1 peptide vaccine. The receptors were gathered from a woman aged 18-30 years with glioma.

This clone was recorded a few times. The CDR3 region is CSVEWLWAIHMNTEAFF. CDR3 sequence (DNA): TGCAGCGTTGAATGGTTGTGGGCCATCCACATGAACACTGAAGCTTTCTTT. This chain connects TRBV29-1 to TRBJ1-1, with D unclear. V was clipped by 2 bases and J by 0 bases, with 19 bases between them. Germline lookup yields CDR1 SQVTM and CDR2 ANQGSEA. CDR3 length: 17 residues.

This clone showed up just a few times. The V call is TRBV7-2, the J call TRBJ2-5; D may be TRBD1 or TRBD2 (5 bases each). V lost 2 bases to trimming and J lost 2 bases, with 12 bases between them. Germline assignment: CDR1 SGHTA and CDR2 FQGNSA. This CDR3 comprises 15 residues. DNA of the CDR3: TGTGCCAGCAGCTTACACAAGGGACGACAAGAGACCCAGTACTTC. Translation: CASSLHKGRQETQYF.